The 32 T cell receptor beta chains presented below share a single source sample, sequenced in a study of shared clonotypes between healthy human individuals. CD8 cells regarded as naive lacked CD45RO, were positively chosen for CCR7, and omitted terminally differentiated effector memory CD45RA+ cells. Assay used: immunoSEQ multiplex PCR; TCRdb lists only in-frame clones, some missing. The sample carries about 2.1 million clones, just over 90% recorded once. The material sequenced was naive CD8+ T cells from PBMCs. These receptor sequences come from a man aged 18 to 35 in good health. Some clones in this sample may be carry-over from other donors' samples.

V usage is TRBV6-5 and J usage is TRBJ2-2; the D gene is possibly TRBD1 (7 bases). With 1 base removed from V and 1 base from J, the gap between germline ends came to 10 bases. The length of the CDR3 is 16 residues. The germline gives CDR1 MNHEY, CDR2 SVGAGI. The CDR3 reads CASSYWGDRNTGELFF. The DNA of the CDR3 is TGTGCCAGCAGTTACTGGGGGGACAGGAACACCGGGGAGCTGTTTTTT.

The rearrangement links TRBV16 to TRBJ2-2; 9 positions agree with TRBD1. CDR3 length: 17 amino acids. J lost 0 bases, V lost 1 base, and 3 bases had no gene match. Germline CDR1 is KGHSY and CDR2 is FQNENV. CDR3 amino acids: CASSQFRTGANTGELFF. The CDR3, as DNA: TGTGCCAGCAGCCAATTCAGGACAGGGGCGAACACCGGGGAGCTGTTTTTT.

CDR3 residues: CASSLSLAGRGENEQFF. CDR3 in DNA: TGCGCCAGCAGCTTGAGTCTGGCGGGCCGAGGGGAGAATGAGCAGTTCTTC. V usage is TRBV5-1 and J usage is TRBJ2-1; D may be TRBD1 or TRBD2 (5 bases each). CDR1 and CDR2 (germline): SGHRS, YFSETQ. Trimming took off 1 base at V and 7 bases at J, with 21 bases between the two ends. The CDR3 totals 17 residues.

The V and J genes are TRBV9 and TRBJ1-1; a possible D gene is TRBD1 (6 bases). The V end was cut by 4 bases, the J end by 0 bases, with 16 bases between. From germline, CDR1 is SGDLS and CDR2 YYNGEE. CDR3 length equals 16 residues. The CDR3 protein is CASSPGAGSMNTEAFF. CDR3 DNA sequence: TGTGCCAGCAGCCCAGGGGCCGGGAGCATGAACACTGAAGCTTTCTTT.

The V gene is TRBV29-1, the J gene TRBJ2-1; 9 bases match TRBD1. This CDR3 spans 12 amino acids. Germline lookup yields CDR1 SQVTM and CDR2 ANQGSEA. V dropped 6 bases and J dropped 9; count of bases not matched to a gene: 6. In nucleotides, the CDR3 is TGCAGCGTCCACGGACAGGGGAGTGAGCAGTTCTTC. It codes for CSVHGQGSEQFF.

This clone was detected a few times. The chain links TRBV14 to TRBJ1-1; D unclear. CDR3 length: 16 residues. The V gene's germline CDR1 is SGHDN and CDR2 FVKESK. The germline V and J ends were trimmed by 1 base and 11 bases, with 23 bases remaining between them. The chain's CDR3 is CASSQVPVDATQGAFF. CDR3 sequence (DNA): TGTGCCAGCAGCCAAGTACCCGTAGACGCGACCCAAGGGGCTTTCTTT. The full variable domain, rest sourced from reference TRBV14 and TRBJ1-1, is EAGVTQFPSHSVIEKGQTVTLRCDPISGHDNLYWYRRVMGKEIKFLLHFVKESKQDESGMPNNRFLAERTGGTYSTLKVQPAELEDSGVYFCASSQVPVDATQGAFFGQGTRLTVV.

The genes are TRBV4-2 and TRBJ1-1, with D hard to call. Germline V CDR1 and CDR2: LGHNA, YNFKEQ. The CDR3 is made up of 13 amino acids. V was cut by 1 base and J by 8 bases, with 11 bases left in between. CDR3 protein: CASSQGSSSEAFF. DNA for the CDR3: TGTGCCAGCAGCCAAGGGAGCAGCTCGGAAGCTTTCTTT.

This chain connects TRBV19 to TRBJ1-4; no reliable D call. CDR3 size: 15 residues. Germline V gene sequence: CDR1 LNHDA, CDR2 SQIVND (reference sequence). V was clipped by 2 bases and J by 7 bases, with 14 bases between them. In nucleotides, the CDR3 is TGTGCCAGTAGTATAAGGACGTCCATCAGTGAAAAACTGTTTTTT. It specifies CASSIRTSISEKLFF.

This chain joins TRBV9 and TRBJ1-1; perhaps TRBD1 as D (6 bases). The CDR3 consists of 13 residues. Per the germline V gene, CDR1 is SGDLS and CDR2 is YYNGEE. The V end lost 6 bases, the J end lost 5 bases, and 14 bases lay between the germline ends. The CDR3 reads CASTTAGVTEAFF. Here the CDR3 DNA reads TGTGCCAGCACGACCGCAGGGGTTACTGAAGCTTTCTTT.

CDR3 amino acids: CASSTGGGTGELFF. CDR3 bases: TGTGCCAGCAGCACAGGCGGGGGGACCGGGGAGCTGTTTTTT. The rearrangement joins TRBV7-2 to TRBJ2-2; TRBD2 matches 8 bases. This CDR3 spans 14 amino acids. Trimming removed 5 bases from V and 5 bases from J; junction bases left unmatched: 4. CDR1 SGHTA and CDR2 FQGNSA come from the germline V gene.

CDR3 amino acids: CASSGQGLHQPQHF. The CDR3 DNA sequence: TGTGCCAGCAGTGGACAGGGGTTGCATCAGCCCCAGCATTTT. This chain joins TRBV6-5 and TRBJ1-5; TRBD1 agrees at 9 bases. The CDR3 contains 14 residues. The V and J ends lost 5 bases and 5 bases, in that order; junction bases with no gene match: 4. Germline-derived CDR1 and CDR2 are MNHEY and SVGAGI.

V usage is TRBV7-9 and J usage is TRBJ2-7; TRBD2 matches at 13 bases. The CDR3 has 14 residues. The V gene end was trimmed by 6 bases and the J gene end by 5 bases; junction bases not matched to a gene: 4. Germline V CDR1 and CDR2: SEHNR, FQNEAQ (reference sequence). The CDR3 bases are TGTGCCAGCAGAACTAGCGGGAGGGCAGACGAGCAGTACTTC. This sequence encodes CASRTSGRADEQYF.

The CDR3 spells CASSLTREVTYEQYF. The CDR3 bases are TGTGCCAGCAGCCTCACACGCGAGGTTACCTACGAGCAGTACTTC. The rearrangement uses TRBV27 and TRBJ2-7; D unresolved. Germline V gives CDR1 MNHEY, CDR2 SMNVEV (reference sequence). V was pared by 6 bases and J by 2 bases, with 17 bases between. The CDR3 has 15 amino acids.

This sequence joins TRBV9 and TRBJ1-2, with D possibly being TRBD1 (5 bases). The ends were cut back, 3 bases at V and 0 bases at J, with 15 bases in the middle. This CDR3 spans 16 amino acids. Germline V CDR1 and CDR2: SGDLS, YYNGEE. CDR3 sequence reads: CASSEGRSSPNYGYTF. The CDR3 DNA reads TGTGCCAGCAGCGAGGGGAGAAGCTCCCCTAACTATGGCTACACCTTC.

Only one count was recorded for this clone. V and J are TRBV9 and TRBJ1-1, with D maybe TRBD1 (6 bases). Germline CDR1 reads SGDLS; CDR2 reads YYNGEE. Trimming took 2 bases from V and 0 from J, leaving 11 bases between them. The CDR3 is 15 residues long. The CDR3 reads CASSVRQELNTEAFF. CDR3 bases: TGTGCCAGCAGCGTTAGACAGGAATTGAACACTGAAGCTTTCTTT.

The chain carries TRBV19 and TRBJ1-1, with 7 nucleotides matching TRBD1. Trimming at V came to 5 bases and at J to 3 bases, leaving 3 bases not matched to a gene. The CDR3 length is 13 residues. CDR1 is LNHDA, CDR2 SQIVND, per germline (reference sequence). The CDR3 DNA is TGTGCCAGTAGTCACCAGGGGGACACTGAAGCTTTCTTT. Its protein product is CASSHQGDTEAFF.

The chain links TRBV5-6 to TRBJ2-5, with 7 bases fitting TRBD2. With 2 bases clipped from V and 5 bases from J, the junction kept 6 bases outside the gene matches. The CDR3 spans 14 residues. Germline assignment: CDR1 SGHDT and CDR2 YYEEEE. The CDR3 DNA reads TGTGCCAGCAGCTTCGCGGGAGTCGGGGAGACCCAGTACTTC. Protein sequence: CASSFAGVGETQYF.

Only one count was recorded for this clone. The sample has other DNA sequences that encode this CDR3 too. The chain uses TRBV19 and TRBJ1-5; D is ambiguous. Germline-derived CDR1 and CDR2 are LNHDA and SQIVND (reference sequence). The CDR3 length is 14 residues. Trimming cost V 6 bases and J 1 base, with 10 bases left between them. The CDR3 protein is CASRGGRSNQPQHF. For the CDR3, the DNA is TGTGCCAGTAGGGGAGGACGGAGCAATCAGCCCCAGCATTTT.

The CDR3 is CASSYLPGSRWGGYTF. The CDR3 bases are TGTGCCAGCAGTTACCTACCGGGATCTCGATGGGGGGGCTACACCTTC. The chain joins TRBV6-5 to TRBJ1-2, with D possibly TRBD1 on 5 matching bases. Deletions cut 2 bases from V and 8 bases from J, with 21 bases between. Germline CDR1 is MNHEY and CDR2 is SVGAGI. This CDR3 region has 16 residues.

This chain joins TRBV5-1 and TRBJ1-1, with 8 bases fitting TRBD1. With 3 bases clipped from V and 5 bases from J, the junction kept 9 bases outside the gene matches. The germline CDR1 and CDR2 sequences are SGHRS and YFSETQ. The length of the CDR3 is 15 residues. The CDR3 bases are TGCGCCAGCAGCTCGGCCCGGACAGGGAGTACTGAAGCTTTCTTT. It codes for CASSSARTGSTEAFF.

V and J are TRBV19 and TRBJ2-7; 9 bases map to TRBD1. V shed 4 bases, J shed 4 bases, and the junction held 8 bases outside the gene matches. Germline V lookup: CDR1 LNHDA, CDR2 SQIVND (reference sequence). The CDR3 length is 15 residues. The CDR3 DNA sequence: TGTGCCAGTAGTAACGGACAGGGGACCCCTTACGAGCAGTACTTC. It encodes CASSNGQGTPYEQYF.

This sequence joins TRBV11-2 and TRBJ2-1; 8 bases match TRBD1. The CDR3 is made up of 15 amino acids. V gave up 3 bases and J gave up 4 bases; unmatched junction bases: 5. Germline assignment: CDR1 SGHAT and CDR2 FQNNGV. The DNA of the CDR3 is TGTGCCAGCAGCTTGGGGGGACAGGCGTACAATGAGCAGTTCTTC. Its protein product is CASSLGGQAYNEQFF.

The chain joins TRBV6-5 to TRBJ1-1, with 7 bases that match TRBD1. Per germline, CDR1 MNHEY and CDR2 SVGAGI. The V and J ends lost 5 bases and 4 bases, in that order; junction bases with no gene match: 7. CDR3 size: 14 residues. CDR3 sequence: CASSHTQGSTEAFF. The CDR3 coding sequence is TGTGCCAGCAGTCATACACAGGGGAGCACTGAAGCTTTCTTT.

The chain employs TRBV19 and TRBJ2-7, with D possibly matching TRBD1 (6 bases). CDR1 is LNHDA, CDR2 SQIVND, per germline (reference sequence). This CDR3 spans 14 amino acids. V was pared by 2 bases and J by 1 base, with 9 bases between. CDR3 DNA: TGTGCCAGTAGTATATCAGGGGAATCCTACGAGCAGTACTTC. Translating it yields CASSISGESYEQYF.

CDR3 nucleotide sequence: TGTGCCACCAGCAGAGTAGAGGGTTCCTACGAGCAGTACTTC. Translation gives CATSRVEGSYEQYF. J is TRBJ2-7 and V is TRBV15; a weak D match, TRBD2 (5 bases). This CDR3 is 14 amino acids long. CDR1 is LNHNV, CDR2 YYDKDF, per germline (reference sequence). Trimming took 1 base from V and 1 from J, leaving 8 bases between them.

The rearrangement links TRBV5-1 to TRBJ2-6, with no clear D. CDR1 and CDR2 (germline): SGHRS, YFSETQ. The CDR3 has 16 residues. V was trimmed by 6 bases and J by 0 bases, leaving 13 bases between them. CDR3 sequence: CASKKSPGSGANVLTF. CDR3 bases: TGCGCCAGCAAGAAATCCCCGGGCTCTGGGGCCAACGTCCTGACTTTC.

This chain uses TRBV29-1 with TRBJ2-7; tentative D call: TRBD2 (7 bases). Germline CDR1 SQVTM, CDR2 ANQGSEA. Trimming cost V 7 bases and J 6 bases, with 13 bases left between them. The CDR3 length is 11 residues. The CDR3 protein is CSAEGGGEQYF. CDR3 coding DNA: TGCAGCGCCGAGGGGGGGGGCGAGCAGTACTTC.

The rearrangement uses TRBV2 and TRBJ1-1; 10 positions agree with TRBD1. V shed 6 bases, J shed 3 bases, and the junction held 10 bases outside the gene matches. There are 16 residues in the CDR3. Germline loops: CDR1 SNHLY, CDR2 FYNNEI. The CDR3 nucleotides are TGTGCCAGCAGCCCCAGACAGGGGGCTAGGTACACTGAAGCTTTCTTT. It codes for CASSPRQGARYTEAFF.

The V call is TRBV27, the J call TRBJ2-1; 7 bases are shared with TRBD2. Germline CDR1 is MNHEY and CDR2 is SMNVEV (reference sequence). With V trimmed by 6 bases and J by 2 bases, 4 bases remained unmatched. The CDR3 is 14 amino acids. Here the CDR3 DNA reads TGTGCCAGCAGCCAGCGGGACGCCTACAATGAGCAGTTCTTC. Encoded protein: CASSQRDAYNEQFF.

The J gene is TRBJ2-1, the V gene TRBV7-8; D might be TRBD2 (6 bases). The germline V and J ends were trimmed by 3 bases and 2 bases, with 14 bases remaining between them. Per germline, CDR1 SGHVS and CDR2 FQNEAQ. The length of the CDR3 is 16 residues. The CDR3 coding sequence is TGTGCCAGCAGCTTGGGTGCAGGAGGGCCCTACAATGAGCAGTTCTTC. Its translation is CASSLGAGGPYNEQFF.

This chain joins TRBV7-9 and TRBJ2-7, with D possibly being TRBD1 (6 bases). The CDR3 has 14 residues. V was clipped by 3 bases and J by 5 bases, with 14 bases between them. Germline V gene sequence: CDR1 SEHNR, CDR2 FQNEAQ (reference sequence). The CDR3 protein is CASSFISGAHEQYF. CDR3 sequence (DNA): TGTGCCAGCAGCTTTATATCAGGGGCTCACGAGCAGTACTTC.

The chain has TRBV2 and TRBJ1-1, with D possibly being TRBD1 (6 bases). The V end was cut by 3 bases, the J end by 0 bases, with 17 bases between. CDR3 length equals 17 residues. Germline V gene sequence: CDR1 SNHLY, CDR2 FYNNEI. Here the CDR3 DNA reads TGTGCCAGCAGTGAGGTTCCGGACAGACCTATGAACACTGAAGCTTTCTTT. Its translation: CASSEVPDRPMNTEAFF.